These 8 T cell receptor beta chains were sequenced from one sample in a study of cytomegalovirus exposure and HLA in healthy donors (dated by TCRdb to 2016 to 2017). Library generation was performed with the immunoSEQ multiplex PCR assay. A mixture of 60 forward primers for TCR Vbeta segments and 13 reverse primers for TCR Jbeta segments was used in the multiplex PCR. The clones in this table, taken by TCRdb from immuneACCESS, are in-frame only. Not every clone is retained; where verified, under half of the shortfall comes from an unresolved V gene, and the cause of the rest is unknown. Present in this sample are 250,000 to 300,000 clones, 84% of which were seen just once. The ten top clones hold 1.5% to 2.5% of the sample. The sequencing sample was made of PBMCs. These receptors all come from a middle-aged woman in good health and CMV-seropositive.

The J gene is TRBJ2-2, the V gene TRBV29-1, with TRBD2 identical over 11 bases. Germline V CDR1 and CDR2: SQVTM, ANQGSEA. The CDR3 has 15 amino acids. V lost 4 bases, J lost 7 bases, and 8 bases stayed unmatched. CDR3 nucleotides: TGCAGCGTTGGGGGACTAGCGGTTAGGGTCGGGGAGCTGTTTTTT. This codes for CSVGGLAVRVGELFF.

This sequence joins TRBV5-4 and TRBJ2-1; no firm D call. The CDR3 consists of 14 residues. V was clipped by 0 bases and J by 5 bases, with 9 bases between them. The germline gives CDR1 SGHNT, CDR2 YYREEE (reference sequence). In DNA, the CDR3 is TGTGCCAGCAGCTTGGTCGAGCCTCACAATGAGCAGTTCTTC. As protein: CASSLVEPHNEQFF.

This clone was counted a few times. The rearrangement joins TRBV12-5 to TRBJ2-3, with 7 bases aligning to TRBD2. Per germline, CDR1 LGHNT and CDR2 FRNRAP. V lost 3 bases, J lost 0 bases, and 3 bases stayed unmatched. The CDR3 totals 15 residues. As DNA, the CDR3 is TGTGCTAGTGGTTTAGAGCGGGGTAGCACAGATACGCAGTATTTT. This sequence encodes CASGLERGSTDTQYF.

J is TRBJ2-5 and V is TRBV19, with TRBD1 matching over 7 bases. Germline CDR1 and CDR2: LNHDA and SQIVND (reference sequence). The CDR3 has 13 amino acids. V lost 4 bases to trimming and J lost 1 base; unmatched junction nucleotides: 0. As DNA, the CDR3 is TGTGCCAGTAGTAGGACAGGCCAAGAGACCCAGTACTTC. It codes for CASSRTGQETQYF.

The J gene is TRBJ2-2, the V gene TRBV7-8; TRBD2 agrees at 9 bases. The CDR3 length is 16 residues. The germline gives CDR1 SGHVS, CDR2 FQNEAQ. J lost 7 bases, V lost 5 bases, and 11 bases had no gene match. CDR3 protein: CASSRRGGAGFGELFF. DNA for the CDR3: TGTGCCAGCAGCCGGCGGGGGGGCGCCGGGTTCGGGGAGCTGTTTTTT.

The chain links TRBV4-3 to TRBJ2-5, with 7 bases fitting TRBD1. Germline lookup yields CDR1 LGHNA and CDR2 YSLEER. The J segment lost 1 base and the V segment lost 2 bases, leaving 7 bases of the junction unmatched. This CDR3 region has 16 residues. In DNA, the CDR3 is TGCGCCAGCAGCCAAAAACGACAGGGACCCCAAGAGACCCAGTACTTC. Encoded protein: CASSQKRQGPQETQYF.

The V gene is TRBV4-2, the J gene TRBJ2-1; TRBD2 might be the D (6 bases). The CDR3 is 17 residues long. CDR1 is LGHNA, CDR2 YNFKEQ, per germline. V was clipped by 0 bases and J by 0 bases, with 12 bases between them. Written as DNA, the CDR3 is TGTGCCAGCAGCCAAGAGACTAGACTAGACTCCTACAATGAGCAGTTCTTC. It encodes CASSQETRLDSYNEQFF.

The chain employs TRBV4-2 and TRBJ2-1; 7 nucleotides match TRBD2. Germline V CDR1 and CDR2: LGHNA, YNFKEQ. This CDR3 region has 17 residues. J gave up 3 bases and V 2 bases, and 10 bases lay outside the gene matches. For the CDR3, the DNA is TGTGCCAGCAGCCAAACACGAGTGGCTAGCGGCTACAATGAGCAGTTCTTC. Protein sequence: CASSQTRVASGYNEQFF.